This record concerns one TCR beta chain sequence. Its antigen is as yet unknown. The source of the sample is a study of T cell responses to AZD1222 COVID-19 vaccine. Study-wide findings and caveats: Repertoires in all cases were sampled only once the peak T cell response had passed. The study found vaccine-associated CD4 TCRs spanning spike, dominant at 160-218 and 743-854. Clonal diversity may have been underestimated in mostly white British donors.

Sequencing used immunoSEQ multiplex PCR; TCRdb keeps in-frame clones, though not all of them. The top ten clones hold around 3.5% of a sample with about 88,000 clones, roughly 89% of them seen once. Trimming removed 0 bases from V and 6 bases from J, with 12 bases in between. Germline V lookup: CDR1 SGHRS, CDR2 YFSETQ. The CDR3 runs 14 residues. This sequence joins TRBV5-1 and TRBJ1-2; a possible D gene is TRBD1 (5 bases). This clonotype was sampled from an adult in good health. This specimen was peripheral blood, taken on day 0 of AZD1222 vaccination. CDR3 nucleotide sequence: TGCGCCAGCAGCTTGGTAGGGGCCGGGGATGGCTACACCTTC. Protein product: CASSLVGAGDGYTF.